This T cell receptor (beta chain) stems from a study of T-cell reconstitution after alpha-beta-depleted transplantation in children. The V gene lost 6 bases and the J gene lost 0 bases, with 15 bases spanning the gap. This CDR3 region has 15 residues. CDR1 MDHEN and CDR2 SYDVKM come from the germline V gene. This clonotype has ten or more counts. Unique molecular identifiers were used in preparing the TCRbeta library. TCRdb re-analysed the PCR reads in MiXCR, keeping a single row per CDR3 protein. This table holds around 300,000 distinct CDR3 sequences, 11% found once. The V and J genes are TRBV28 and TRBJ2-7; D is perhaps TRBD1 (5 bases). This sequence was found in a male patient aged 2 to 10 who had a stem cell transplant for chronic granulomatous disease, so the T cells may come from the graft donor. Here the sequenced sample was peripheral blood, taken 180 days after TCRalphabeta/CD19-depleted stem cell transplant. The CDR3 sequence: CASRQQAESSYEQYF. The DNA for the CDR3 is TGTGCCAGCAGACAACAGGCGGAAAGCTCCTACGAGCAGTACTTC.